Each of the 3 T cell receptor beta chains below was sequenced from the same sample in a study of CD8 T cells in Susac syndrome. It was with random hexamers that about 0.45 to 1 ug RNA was reverse transcribed. Each CDR3 protein gets one entry after TCRdb re-called the immunoSEQ multiplex PCR reads with MiXCR. The table records 250,000 to 300,000 distinct CDR3 sequences, around 91% of them present only once. The material sequenced was CD8+ T cells from PBMCs. The receptor source for this set is a human donor with multiple sclerosis.

V usage is TRBV30 and J usage is TRBJ2-2; 11 bases agree with TRBD2. This CDR3 spans 17 amino acids. V lost 1 base to trimming and J lost 0 bases; unmatched junction nucleotides: 4. Germline V gene lookup returns CDR1 GTSNPN and CDR2 SVGIG (reference sequence). The DNA for the CDR3 is TGTGCCTGGAGTGGGGGACTAGCGGAGACGAACACCGGGGAGCTGTTTTTT. Translation gives CAWSGGLAETNTGELFF.

This rearrangement joins TRBV12-3 or TRBV12-4 to TRBJ2-7; D might be TRBD1 (5 bases). This CDR3 comprises 15 residues. V lost 4 bases, J lost 2 bases, and 15 bases lay in between. The CDR3: CASSSFAAGTYEQYF. DNA of the CDR3: TGTGCCAGCAGTTCATTTGCGGCAGGGACCTACGAGCAGTACTTC.

The chain uses TRBV19 and TRBJ2-1; 8 positions match TRBD2. J gave up 0 bases and V 8 bases, and 6 bases lay outside the gene matches. CDR3 length: 15 amino acids. Germline V gene sequence: CDR1 LNHDA, CDR2 SQIVND (reference sequence). The DNA of the CDR3 is TGTGCCAGTCTCAGCGGGGGATCCTCCTACAATGAGCAGTTCTTC. It encodes CASLSGGSSYNEQFF.